This T cell receptor (beta chain) was recovered during a study of CD8 T cells in Susac syndrome (dated by TCRdb to the late 2010s). Regarding the research as a whole: Repertoire sequencing was used to test whether CD8+ T cell activation and differentiation in Susac syndrome was antigen driven. Clonality of the CD8+ T cell repertoire was compared between roughly eleven healthy donors, some 14 Susac syndrome patients and under 19 multiple sclerosis patients.

Study-level results and caveats: The number of individuals in the TCR sequencing and HLA analysis was recognized as being relatively small.

RNA was extracted using the RNeasy kit, and roughly 0.5 to 1 ug of the RNA was reverse transcribed with random hexamers. TCR beta CDR3 regions were amplified with the immunoSEQ multiplex PCR assay covering 54 Vbeta and 13 Jbeta segments. Bias from PCR amplification was corrected by using a synthetic template baseline for primer optimization and for computational correction. The study's own analysis went as follows. Only productive sequences were kept, with reads annotated to V, D and J genes according to IMGT and analyzed in immunoSEQ Analyzer. Clonality was calculated as one minus the Shannon entropy normalized by log2 of the number of productive unique sequences. For each patient and control, public and private clones were evaluated among the 100 most prevalent clones. A clone was defined as Susac-specific if it was absent from the healthy and MS cohorts, from 1052 published viral clones and from other ImmuneACCESS disease sequences. Starting from the raw public reads, TCRdb applied fastp trimming at Q25, assembled clones with MiXCR and retained in-frame beta chains. Each entry merges the rows of one CDR3 protein and shows their most common DNA and genes. TCRdb's processing, not the authors', yielded these V and J calls. Present in this sample are about 280,000 distinct CDR3 sequences, 70% to 90% of which were seen just once. The ten largest clones capture over 0.1% of the sample.

V loses 11 bases of germline sequence and J loses 2 bases, and the interval between the two ends is 13 bases. The CDR3 goes from the cysteine to the phenylalanine over 12 residues. The CDR3 DNA has 36 bases and is translated from base 1. This clonotype was counted a few times. No cognate antigen has been identified for it. Base quality data are lacking; no much larger clone is found one base away. High-throughput TCR beta sequencing profiled peripheral blood CD8+ and CD4+ T cells from healthy donors, Susac syndrome patients and multiple sclerosis patients. Multiple sclerosis controls were treatment-naive patients with stable or active relapsing-remitting disease fulfilling revised McDonald criteria. Bulk CD8+ and CD4+ T cells were purified magnetically by negative isolation, whereas CD8+ TEMRA cells were enriched by FACS. Blood was drawn into EDTA tubes, processed within 24 hours, and PBMCs were isolated by density gradient centrifugation. PBMCs intended for TCR sequencing were cryopreserved in liquid nitrogen and thawed later in a water bath at 37 degrees C. The sorted or isolated CD4+, CD8+ and CD8+ TEMRA cells had a purity of 90% or higher.

This receptor chain uses TRBV12-3 or TRBV12-4 and TRBJ2-7, with TRBD2 as a weak D call on 5 bases. This clonotype originated in a human donor with multiple sclerosis. Source material: CD8+ T cells from PBMCs. The CDR3 corresponds to CAAGDSAYEQYF. The nucleotide sequence reads TGTGCCGCCGGGGATTCGGCCTACGAGCAGTACTTC.